This TCR beta chain is drawn from a study of cytomegalovirus exposure and HLA in healthy donors. V was shortened by 4 bases and J by 4 bases, with 27 bases between the two germline ends. This CDR3 contains 18 residues. The germline CDR1 and CDR2 sequences are SGHDT and YYEEEE. Profiling relied on immunoSEQ multiplex PCR, and the TCRdb table lists in-frame clones only, not all of them. The repertoire holds about 220,000 clones, with about 90% as singletons. The receptor comes from a young woman in good health and CMV-seronegative. The chain links TRBV5-6 to TRBJ2-7; D may be TRBD2 (6 bases). The sample comprised PBMCs. Here the CDR3 reads CASSPQAGSRLIIYEQYF. The CDR3 coding sequence is TGTGCCAGCAGCCCTCAGGCGGGATCAAGGCTTATCATTTACGAGCAGTACTTC.